Given below is one T cell receptor beta chain in context. The antigen is unknown. The sample comes from a study of beta chain features in type 1 diabetes. The study reverse transcribed the entire isolated RNA, so it sequenced expressed TCRB transcripts. Only in-frame clones appear in the TCRdb table, and some are missing; sequencing was by immunoSEQ multiplex PCR. The sample gives approximately 37,000 clones, around 64% of which show up once; around 2% is in the top ten. The CDR3 spans 16 residues. Trimming stripped 6 bases from V and 10 bases from J, with 25 bases between. The germline V gene encodes CDR1 SGHTA and CDR2 FQGNSA. Study findings and constraints: Type 1 diabetes patients had VDJ junctions that carried fewer insertions and more deletions. A greater similarity of naive, central memory and Treg TCRB repertoires was seen among patients than among healthy donors. Highly expressing activated T cells could be over-counted with a cDNA template. A possible short-template PCR bias applies equally to patients and controls.

The sequencing input was Tregs from blood. V is TRBV7-2 and J is TRBJ2-1; the D gene is possibly TRBD2 (5 bases). The TCR was taken from a woman aged 25 to 39 in good health. CDR3 region: CASRIGGSSILGEQFF. DNA of the CDR3: TGTGCCAGCAGAATAGGAGGATCTAGTATCCTCGGGGAGCAGTTCTTC.